The 20 T cell receptor beta chains presented below share a single source sample, sequenced in a study of T cells in localized non-small cell lung cancer. TCRdb's copy holds only in-frame clones and misses some; the assay was immunoSEQ multiplex PCR. The table has about 53,000 clones, 80% to 85% seen once; the top ten hold about 18%. Source: peripheral blood mononuclear cells, taken before any cancer treatment. All receptors come from a man aged 35-75 years with stage III lung adenocarcinoma.

This clone was observed once. The chain carries TRBV30 and TRBJ2-6; the D gene is possibly TRBD2 (5 bases). The CDR3 covers 14 residues. Trimming stripped 0 bases from V and 12 bases from J, with 15 bases between. CDR1 is GTSNPN and CDR2 is SVGIG in the germline V gene (reference sequence). The CDR3 nucleotides are TGTGCCTGGAGTGTAGAGGGCGGTCTGGGCGTCCTGACTTTC. Protein sequence: CAWSVEGGLGVLTF. The entire variable domain, with the rest obtained from reference TRBV30 and TRBJ2-6, is as follows: SQTIHQWPATLVQPVGSPLSLECTVEGTSNPNLYWYRQAAGRGLQLLFYSVGIGQISSEVPQNLSASRPQDRQFILSSKKLLLSDSGFYLCAWSVEGGLGVLTFGAGSRLTVL.

The chain couples TRBV7-6 to TRBJ1-1; 9 positions match TRBD1. The CDR3 spans 15 residues. The germline CDR1 and CDR2 sequences are SGHVS and FNYEAQ. V shed 4 bases and J 1 base; nucleotides not matched to a gene: 4. The CDR3 loop is CASSSRTGANTEAFF. CDR3 DNA sequence: TGTGCCAGCAGCTCCCGGACAGGGGCGAACACTGAAGCTTTCTTT.

In its sample, this clone was seen a few times. The chain is built from TRBV9 and TRBJ1-4; D gene uncertain. The CDR3 runs to 14 residues. Trimming removed 4 bases at V and 0 bases at J, with 7 bases between. The germline V gene encodes CDR1 SGDLS and CDR2 YYNGEE. The CDR3 DNA reads as TGTGCCAGCAGCCGAGTTGCAACTAATGAAAAACTGTTTTTT. It codes for CASSRVATNEKLFF.

V and J are TRBV5-1 and TRBJ2-3, with 9 bases that match TRBD1. V shed 3 bases, J shed 4 bases, and the junction held 6 bases outside the gene matches. This CDR3 has 15 residues. In germline, CDR1 is SGHRS, CDR2 YFSETQ. The CDR3 bases are TGCGCCAGCAGCTCAGGCCGGGACAGGGCAGATACGCAGTATTTT. This gives the protein CASSSGRDRADTQYF.

This sequence joins TRBV30 and TRBJ1-5; D unclear. The CDR3 is 14 residues long. Deletions cut 0 bases from V and 7 bases from J, with 13 bases between. Germline V gene lookup returns CDR1 GTSNPN and CDR2 SVGIG (reference sequence). The CDR3 here is CAWSVLGLVQPQHF. In DNA, the CDR3 is TGTGCCTGGAGTGTACTTGGGTTGGTGCAGCCCCAGCATTTT.

The rearrangement links TRBV2 to TRBJ1-5; a weak D match, TRBD1 (6 bases). The CDR3 runs to 14 residues. V was pared by 5 bases and J by 4 bases, with 12 bases between. CDR1 is SNHLY, CDR2 FYNNEI, per germline. The CDR3 here is CASSFTGKNQPQHF. The CDR3 DNA reads as TGTGCCAGCAGTTTCACAGGGAAGAATCAGCCCCAGCATTTT.

The chain employs TRBV19 and TRBJ1-5; no definite D call. Trimming pared 5 bases from V and 7 bases from J, leaving 12 bases between. Looked up from germline, CDR1 is LNHDA and CDR2 is SQIVND (reference sequence). This CDR3 is 13 amino acids long. For the CDR3, the DNA is TGTGCCAGTAGTTTTGGTTTGGGGCAGCCCCAGCATTTT. This translates into CASSFGLGQPQHF.

The rearrangement uses TRBV29-1 and TRBJ2-7, with D perhaps matching TRBD1 (6 bases). The germline V and J ends were trimmed by 6 bases and 4 bases, with 13 bases remaining between them. Germline V gene lookup returns CDR1 SQVTM and CDR2 ANQGSEA. CDR3 size: 12 residues. This CDR3 reads CSVRDKAYEQYF. The CDR3 DNA follows: TGCAGCGTCCGGGACAAGGCATACGAGCAGTACTTC.

This clone was seen a few times. The CDR3 protein is CASSESGGSYGYTF. In DNA form, the CDR3 reads TGTGCCAGCAGTGAATCCGGGGGCAGCTATGGCTACACCTTC. V usage is TRBV25-1 and J usage is TRBJ1-2; TRBD1 might be the D (6 bases). The germline V and J ends were trimmed by 1 base and 4 bases, with 10 bases remaining between them. The CDR3 covers 14 residues. Germline V gene data show CDR1 as MGHDK and CDR2 as SYGVNS.

The gene calls are TRBV27 and TRBJ1-5; TRBD1 matches at 8 bases. This CDR3 contains 16 residues. Trimming removed 6 bases from V and 9 bases from J; junction bases left unmatched: 16. Germline V gives CDR1 MNHEY, CDR2 SMNVEV (reference sequence). CDR3 bases: TGTGCCAGCAGACCCTTCGGGGCAGGGGGCGAATGGCCCCAGCATTTT. It specifies CASRPFGAGGEWPQHF.

This chain uses TRBV7-2 with TRBJ2-5, with a weak D call TRBD2 (5 bases). Between the trimmed V and J ends, which lost 5 bases and 0 bases, there was a span of 16 bases. The CDR3 loop spans 16 amino acids. Per the germline V gene, CDR1 is SGHTA and CDR2 is FQGNSA. CDR3 DNA sequence: TGTGCCAGCAGCAATGGGTTGGACTTGTACCAAGAGACCCAGTACTTC. Translating it yields CASSNGLDLYQETQYF.

This clone has a handful of counts. The CDR3 here is CASSPATGAKYF. In DNA form, the CDR3 reads TGTGCCAGCTCACCGGCCACGGGGGCTAAGTACTTC. V is TRBV18 and J is TRBJ2-7; D is tentatively TRBD1 or TRBD2 (6 bases each). Trimming pared 3 bases from V and 11 bases from J, leaving 14 bases between. Germline lookup yields CDR1 KGHSH and CDR2 LQKENI. The CDR3 sequence is 12 residues long.

V is TRBV7-3 and J is TRBJ1-1; D gene ambiguous. Germline V gene data show CDR1 as SGHTA and CDR2 as FQGTGA. V shed 4 bases and J shed 0 bases, with 6 bases lying between them. The CDR3 sequence is 13 residues long. In DNA, the CDR3 is TGTGCCAGCAGCTCCCAAATGAACACTGAAGCTTTCTTT. This encodes CASSSQMNTEAFF. The whole variable domain, filled in from reference TRBV7-3 and TRBJ1-1, reads GAGVSQTPSNKVTEKGKYVELRCDPISGHTALYWYRQSLGQGPEFLIYFQGTGAADDSGLPNDRFFAVRPEGSVSTLKIQRTERGDSAVYLCASSSQMNTEAFFGQGTRLTVV.

As DNA, the CDR3 is TGCGCCAGCAGTCGGGATAGCGGGGGCGTAGATACGCAGTATTTT. Residues: CASSRDSGGVDTQYF. The J gene is TRBJ2-3, the V gene TRBV5-1; 9 positions match TRBD2. Germline V CDR1 and CDR2: SGHRS, YFSETQ. The length of the CDR3 is 15 residues. The V gene end was trimmed by 5 bases and the J gene end by 5 bases; junction bases not matched to a gene: 9.

The V and J genes are TRBV7-3 and TRBJ2-3; D ambiguous. This CDR3 is built from 13 residues. The V gene's germline CDR1 is SGHTA and CDR2 FQGTGA. V was pared by 4 bases and J by 2 bases, with 7 bases between. The CDR3 DNA sequence: TGTGCCAGCAGCTCGATTTACACAGATACGCAGTATTTT. This gives the protein CASSSIYTDTQYF.

The V call is TRBV15, the J call TRBJ2-6, with a possible D match to TRBD1 (6 bases). Germline-derived CDR1 and CDR2 are LNHNV and YYDKDF (reference sequence). V was shortened by 7 bases and J by 4 bases, with 14 bases between the two germline ends. The CDR3 totals 15 residues. CDR3 sequence (DNA): TGTGCCACCAACAGGGATGCGGCCGGGGCCAACGTCCTGACTTTC. This sequence encodes CATNRDAAGANVLTF.

The rearrangement links TRBV5-6 to TRBJ2-1; 9 bases match TRBD1. Unmatched junction bases numbered 7, after V lost 0 bases and J lost 9 bases. Germline CDR1 is SGHDT and CDR2 is YYEEEE. CDR3 length: 15 amino acids. CDR3 sequence reads: CASSLAWDRVAEQFF. The CDR3, as DNA: TGTGCCAGCAGCTTGGCCTGGGACAGGGTCGCTGAGCAGTTCTTC. The complete variable domain, with remaining parts taken from reference TRBV5-6 and TRBJ2-1, reads DAGVTQSPTHLIKTRGQQVTLRCSPKSGHDTVSWYQQALGQGPQFIFQYYEEEERQRGNFPDRFSGHQFPNYSSELNVNALLLGDSALYLCASSLAWDRVAEQFFGPGTRLTVL.

This chain joins TRBV19 and TRBJ1-5; TRBD1 matches 9 bases. This CDR3 has 14 amino acids. Germline CDR1 LNHDA, CDR2 SQIVND (reference sequence). The V segment lost 5 bases and the J segment 5 bases; nucleotides outside the gene matches: 4. The CDR3 loop reads CASSWTGEDQPQHF. CDR3 sequence (DNA): TGTGCCAGTAGTTGGACAGGGGAGGATCAGCCCCAGCATTTT.

The V gene is TRBV7-8, the J gene TRBJ1-2, with 7 bases that match TRBD1. Germline CDR1 is SGHVS and CDR2 is FQNEAQ. Trimming removed 5 bases from V and 2 bases from J; junction bases left unmatched: 8. CDR3 length: 15 amino acids. DNA for the CDR3: TGTGCCAGCAGCAACGACAGGGTTCGGAACTATGGCTACACCTTC. Translation gives CASSNDRVRNYGYTF.

The chain recombines TRBV5-5 with TRBJ2-7, with unresolved D. The CDR3 runs 16 residues. The V gene lost 0 bases and the J gene lost 1 base, with 14 bases spanning the gap. Germline V gives CDR1 SGHKS, CDR2 YYEKEE (reference sequence). For the CDR3, the DNA is TGTGCCAGCAGCTTGGCCGTTGATATAGGGTCCTACGAGCAGTACTTC. Translating gives CASSLAVDIGSYEQYF.